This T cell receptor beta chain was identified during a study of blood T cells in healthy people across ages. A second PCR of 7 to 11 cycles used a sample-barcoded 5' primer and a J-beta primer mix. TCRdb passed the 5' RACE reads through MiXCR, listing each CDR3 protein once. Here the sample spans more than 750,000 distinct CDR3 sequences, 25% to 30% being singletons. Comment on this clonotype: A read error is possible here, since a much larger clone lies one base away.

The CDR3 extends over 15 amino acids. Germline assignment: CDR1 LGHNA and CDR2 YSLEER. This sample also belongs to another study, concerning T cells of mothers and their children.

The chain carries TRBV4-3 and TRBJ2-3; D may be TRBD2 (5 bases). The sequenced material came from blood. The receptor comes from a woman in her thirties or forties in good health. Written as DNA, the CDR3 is TGCACCAGCAGCCCCGTCCGGGATAGCACAGATACGCAGTATTTT. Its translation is CTSSPVRDSTDTQYF.